This TCR beta chain was found in a study of CD8 T cells in ankylosing spondylitis. Overall study findings and caveats: Enrichment of disease-linked clones was reportedly significant in matched ankylosing spondylitis synovial fluid. Ankylosing spondylitis blood appeared to carry a characteristic TCR beta motif of fewer than 10 highly homologous variants.

About this clonotype: The antigen is unknown.

Using quantitative 5'-RACE with molecular barcodes, the authors made TCR beta libraries. TCRdb processed the 5' RACE reads anew with MiXCR; each CDR3 protein has one entry. The data contain hundreds of thousands of distinct CDR3 sequences, 30% to 40% of them singletons. V was clipped by 0 bases and J by 0 bases, with 15 bases between them. The CDR3 consists of 17 residues. This TCR derives from a male donor with ankylosing spondylitis or in good health (not recorded which). The chain couples TRBV12-3 or TRBV12-4 to TRBJ2-7; D remains ambiguous. The sequencing input was blood, either unsorted or a sorted T cell fraction (not recorded which). CDR3 DNA: TGTGCCAGCAGTTTAGCGGTTATGGCGGAACCCTCCTACGAGCAGTACTTC. The encoded protein is CASSLAVMAEPSYEQYF.